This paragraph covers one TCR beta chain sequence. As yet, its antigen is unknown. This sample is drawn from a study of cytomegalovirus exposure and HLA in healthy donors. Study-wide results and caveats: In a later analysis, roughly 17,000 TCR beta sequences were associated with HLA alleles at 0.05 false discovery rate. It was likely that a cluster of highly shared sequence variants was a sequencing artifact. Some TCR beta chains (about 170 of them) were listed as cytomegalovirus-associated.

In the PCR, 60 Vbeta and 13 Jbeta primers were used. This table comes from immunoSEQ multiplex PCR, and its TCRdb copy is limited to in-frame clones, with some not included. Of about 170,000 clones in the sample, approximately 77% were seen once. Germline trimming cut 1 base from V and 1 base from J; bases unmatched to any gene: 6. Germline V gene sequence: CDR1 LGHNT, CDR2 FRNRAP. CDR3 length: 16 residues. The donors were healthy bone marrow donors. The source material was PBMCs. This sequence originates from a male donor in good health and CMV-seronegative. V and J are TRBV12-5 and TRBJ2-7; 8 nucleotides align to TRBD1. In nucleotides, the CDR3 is TGTGCTAGTGGTTTGGCGACCGGGACAGGATCCTACGAGCAGTACTTC. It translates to CASGLATGTGSYEQYF.